This entry describes one T cell receptor beta chain. This entry belongs to a study of shared T cell receptors in the human thymus. V was pared by 4 bases and J by 1 base, with 11 bases between. CDR1 is MNHNS and CDR2 is SASEGT in the germline V gene. This CDR3 spans 14 amino acids. Only in-frame clones appear in the TCRdb table, and some are missing; sequencing was by immunoSEQ multiplex PCR. Found here are hundreds of thousands of clones, about 90% of them singletons; the top ten hold roughly 0.0087%. A further study also used this sample, focusing on human thymus T cells. Per that paper: Highly overlapping thymic repertoires among unrelated individuals were reported in related research.

The chain employs TRBV6-1 and TRBJ2-7; tentatively, D is TRBD2 (5 bases). The sequence was collected from a boy in the first two years of life with a congenital heart defect. The sample comprised thymocytes. The CDR3 region is CASSAWTLSYEQYF. In nucleotides, the CDR3 is TGTGCCAGCAGTGCTTGGACTCTTTCCTACGAGCAGTACTTC.